This T cell receptor (beta chain) was found in a study of multiple sclerosis patients with progressive multifocal leukoencephalopathy. Study-wide findings and caveats: Clones expanded at PML were already present before and during natalizumab.

Time point described: before natalizumab initiation. Profiling relied on immunoSEQ multiplex PCR, and the TCRdb table lists in-frame clones only, not all of them. Of some 30,000 clones in the sample, around 92% were seen once. Comments on this clone: Antigen: not known.

The receptor was derived from a man aged 25 to 40 with multiple sclerosis. The sample taken for sequencing was PBMCs.

CDR3 amino acids: CASSPRDRDPYEQYF. DNA of the CDR3: TGTGCCAGCAGCCCGCGGGACAGGGACCCCTACGAGCAGTACTTC. This chain uses TRBV7-9 with TRBJ2-7, with TRBD1 matching 9 bases. There are 15 residues in the CDR3. Unmatched junction bases numbered 7, after V lost 5 bases and J lost 2 bases. The germline V gene has CDR1 SEHNR and CDR2 FQNEAQ (reference sequence).